A selection of T cell receptor beta chains follows, all from one sample in a study of T-cell reconstitution after alpha-beta-depleted transplantation in children. TCRdb passed the PCR reads through MiXCR, listing each CDR3 protein once. In the table there are 250,000 to 350,000 distinct CDR3 sequences, approximately 23% of which are singletons. The sequences come from PBMCs, mostly from graft donor cells, collected 180 days after TCRalphabeta/CD19-depleted stem cell transplant. Every receptor here comes from a male patient younger than 18 who had a stem cell transplant for acute lymphoblastic leukemia, so the T cells may come from the graft donor. Each CDR3 is given without its conserved first and last residue. Fields, in order: V gene, CDR3 protein.

TRBV29-1	SVVDSTRTDTQY
TRBV10-3	AISLQGSNQPQH
TRBV7-8	ASSLLEGRRPLLSTDTQY
TRBV7-2	ASSVTVYGYT
TRBV4-1	ASSPRPRRTGELF
TRBV24-1	ATSDPRQGIRNEQF
TRBV7-2	ASSLAGTTGTDTQY
TRBV6-1	ASSPPGGGDTDTQY
TRBV15	ATSRDKTISYEQY
TRBV20-1	SAREAGEYNEQF
TRBV5-1	ASSSRYTGIATNEKLF
TRBV24-1	ATSAARSPFGTGELF
TRBV6-5	ASSYRQTTGANVLT
TRBV20-1	SLTPGGTEAF
TRBV28	ASSLFPAGDEQY